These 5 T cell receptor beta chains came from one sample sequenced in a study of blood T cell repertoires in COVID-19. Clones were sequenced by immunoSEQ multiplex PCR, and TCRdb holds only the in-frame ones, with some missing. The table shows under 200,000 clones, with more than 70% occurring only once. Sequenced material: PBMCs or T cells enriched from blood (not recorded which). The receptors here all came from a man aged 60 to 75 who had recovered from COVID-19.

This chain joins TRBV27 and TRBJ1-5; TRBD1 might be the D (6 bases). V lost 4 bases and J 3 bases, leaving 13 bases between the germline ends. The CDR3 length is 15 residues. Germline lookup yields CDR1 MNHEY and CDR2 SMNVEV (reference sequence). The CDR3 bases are TGTGCCAGCAGTTCGTCACAGGGATTCAATCAGCCCCAGCATTTT. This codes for CASSSSQGFNQPQHF.

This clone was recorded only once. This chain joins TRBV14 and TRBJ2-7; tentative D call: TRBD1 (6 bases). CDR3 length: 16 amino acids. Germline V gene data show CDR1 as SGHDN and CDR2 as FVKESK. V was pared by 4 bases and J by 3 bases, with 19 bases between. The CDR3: CASSPRVGQRLYEQYF. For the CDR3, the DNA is TGTGCCAGCAGCCCCAGGGTGGGACAACGTCTCTACGAGCAGTACTTC. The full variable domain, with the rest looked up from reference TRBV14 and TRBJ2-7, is EAGVTQFPSHSVIEKGQTVTLRCDPISGHDNLYWYRRVMGKEIKFLLHFVKESKQDESGMPNNRFLAERTGGTYSTLKVQPAELEDSGVYFCASSPRVGQRLYEQYFGPGTRLTVT.

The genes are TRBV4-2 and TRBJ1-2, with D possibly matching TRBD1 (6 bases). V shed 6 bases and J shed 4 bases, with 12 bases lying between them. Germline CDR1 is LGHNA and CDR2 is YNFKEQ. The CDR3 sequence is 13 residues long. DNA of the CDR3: TGTGCCAGCAGACCTACAGGGTTCTATGGCTACACCTTC. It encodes CASRPTGFYGYTF.

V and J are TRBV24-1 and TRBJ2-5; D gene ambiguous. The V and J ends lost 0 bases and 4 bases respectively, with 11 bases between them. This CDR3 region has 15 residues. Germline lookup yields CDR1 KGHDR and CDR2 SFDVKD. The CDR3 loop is CATSDLGFTGETQYF. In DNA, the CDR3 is TGTGCCACCAGTGATTTGGGGTTCACGGGAGAGACCCAGTACTTC.

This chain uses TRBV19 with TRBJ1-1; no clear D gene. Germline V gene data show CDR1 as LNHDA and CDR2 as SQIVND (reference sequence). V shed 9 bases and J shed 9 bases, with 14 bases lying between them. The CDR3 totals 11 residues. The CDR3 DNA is TGTGCCAGCCGGGAGATCGGGCAAGCTTTCTTT. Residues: CASREIGQAFF.